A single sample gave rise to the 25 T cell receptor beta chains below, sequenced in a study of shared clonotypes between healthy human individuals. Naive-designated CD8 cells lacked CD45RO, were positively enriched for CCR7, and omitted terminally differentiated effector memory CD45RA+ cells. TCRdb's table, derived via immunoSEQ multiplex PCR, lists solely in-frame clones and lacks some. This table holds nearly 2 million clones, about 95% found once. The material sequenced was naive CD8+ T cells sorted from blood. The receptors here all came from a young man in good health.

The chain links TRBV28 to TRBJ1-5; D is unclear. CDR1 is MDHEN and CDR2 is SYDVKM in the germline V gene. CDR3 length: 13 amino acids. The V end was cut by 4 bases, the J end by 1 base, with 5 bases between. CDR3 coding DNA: TGTGCCAGCAGTTCGAACAGCAATCAGCCCCAGCATTTT. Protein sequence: CASSSNSNQPQHF.

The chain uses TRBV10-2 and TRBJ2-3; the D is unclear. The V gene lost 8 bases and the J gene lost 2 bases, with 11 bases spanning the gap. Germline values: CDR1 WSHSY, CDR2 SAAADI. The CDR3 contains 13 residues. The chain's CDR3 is CASWISYTDTQYF. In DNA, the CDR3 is TGCGCCAGCTGGATTAGCTACACAGATACGCAGTATTTT.

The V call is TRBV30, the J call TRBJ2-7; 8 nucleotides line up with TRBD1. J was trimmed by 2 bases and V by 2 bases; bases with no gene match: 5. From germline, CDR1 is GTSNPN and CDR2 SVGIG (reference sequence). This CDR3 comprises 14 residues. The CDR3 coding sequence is TGTGCCTGGAGTACGACAGGGGTTCCCTACGAGCAGTACTTC. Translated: CAWSTTGVPYEQYF.

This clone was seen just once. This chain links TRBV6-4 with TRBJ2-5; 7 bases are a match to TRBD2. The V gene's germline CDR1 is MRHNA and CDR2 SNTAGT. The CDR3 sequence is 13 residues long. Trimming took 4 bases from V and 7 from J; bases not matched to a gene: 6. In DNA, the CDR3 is TGTGCCAGCAGTGGGGGAAGCGGGGTGACCCAGTACTTC. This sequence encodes CASSGGSGVTQYF.

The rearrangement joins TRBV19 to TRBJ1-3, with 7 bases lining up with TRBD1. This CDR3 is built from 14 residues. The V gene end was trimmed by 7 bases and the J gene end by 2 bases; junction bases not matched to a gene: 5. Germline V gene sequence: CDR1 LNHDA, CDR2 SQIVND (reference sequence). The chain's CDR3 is CASIQTGTGNTIYF. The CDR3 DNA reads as TGTGCCAGTATCCAGACAGGGACTGGAAACACCATATATTTT.

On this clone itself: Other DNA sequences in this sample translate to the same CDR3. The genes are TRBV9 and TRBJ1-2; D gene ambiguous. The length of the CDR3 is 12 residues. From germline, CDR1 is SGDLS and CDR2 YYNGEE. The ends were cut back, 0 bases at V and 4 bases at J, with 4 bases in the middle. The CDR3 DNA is TGTGCCAGCAGCGTAGATAGCTATGGCTACACCTTC. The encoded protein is CASSVDSYGYTF.

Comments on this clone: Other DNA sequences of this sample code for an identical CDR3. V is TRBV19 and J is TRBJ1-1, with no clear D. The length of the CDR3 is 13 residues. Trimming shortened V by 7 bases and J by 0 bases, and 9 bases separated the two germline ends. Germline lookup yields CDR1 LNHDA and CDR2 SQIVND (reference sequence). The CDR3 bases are TGTGCCAGTACGTGGGGTCTGAACACTGAAGCTTTCTTT. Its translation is CASTWGLNTEAFF. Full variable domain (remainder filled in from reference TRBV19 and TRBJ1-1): DGGITQSPKYLFRKEGQNVTLSCEQNLNHDAMYWYRQDPGQGLRLIYYSQIVNDFQKGDIAEGYSVSREKKESFPLTVTSAQKNPTAFYLCASTWGLNTEAFFGQGTRLTVV.

This CDR3 is CASSLDSGNYGYTF. CDR3 sequence (DNA): TGCGCCAGCAGCTTGGACTCAGGGAACTATGGCTACACCTTC. The chain links TRBV5-1 to TRBJ1-2; the D gene is possibly TRBD1 (5 bases). Looked up from germline, CDR1 is SGHRS and CDR2 is YFSETQ. CDR3 length: 14 residues. V was pared by 0 bases and J by 2 bases, with 8 bases between.

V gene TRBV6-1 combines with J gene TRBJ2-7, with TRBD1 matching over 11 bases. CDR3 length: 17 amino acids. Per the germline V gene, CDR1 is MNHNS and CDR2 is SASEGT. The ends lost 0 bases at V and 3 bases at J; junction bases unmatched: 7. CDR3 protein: CASSEATPGQGGYEQYF. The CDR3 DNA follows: TGTGCCAGCAGTGAAGCCACACCGGGACAGGGGGGCTACGAGCAGTACTTC.

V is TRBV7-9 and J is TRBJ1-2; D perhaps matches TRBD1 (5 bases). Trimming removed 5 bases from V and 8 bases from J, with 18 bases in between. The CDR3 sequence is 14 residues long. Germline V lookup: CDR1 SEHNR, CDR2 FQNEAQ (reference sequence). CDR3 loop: CASSHPQGIGGYTF. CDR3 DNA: TGTGCCAGCAGCCACCCCCAGGGAATTGGGGGCTACACCTTC. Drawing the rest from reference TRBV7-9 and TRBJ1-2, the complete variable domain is DTGVSQNPRHKITKRGQNVTFRCDPISEHNRLYWYRQTLGQGPEFLTYFQNEAQLEKSRLLSDRFSAERPKGSFSTLEIQRTEQGDSAMYLCASSHPQGIGGYTFGSGTRLTVV.

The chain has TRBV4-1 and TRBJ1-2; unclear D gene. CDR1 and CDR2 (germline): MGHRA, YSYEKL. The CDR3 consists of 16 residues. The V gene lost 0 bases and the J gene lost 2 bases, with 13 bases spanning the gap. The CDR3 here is CASSQDVRQINYGYTF. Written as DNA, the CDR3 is TGCGCCAGCAGCCAAGATGTGAGACAAATAAACTATGGCTACACCTTC.

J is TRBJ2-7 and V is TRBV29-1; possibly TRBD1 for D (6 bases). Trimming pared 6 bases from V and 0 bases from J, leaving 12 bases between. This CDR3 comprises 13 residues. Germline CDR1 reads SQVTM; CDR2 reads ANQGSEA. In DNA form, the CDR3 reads TGCAGCGTCATCAGGGACACCTCCTACGAGCAGTACTTC. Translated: CSVIRDTSYEQYF.

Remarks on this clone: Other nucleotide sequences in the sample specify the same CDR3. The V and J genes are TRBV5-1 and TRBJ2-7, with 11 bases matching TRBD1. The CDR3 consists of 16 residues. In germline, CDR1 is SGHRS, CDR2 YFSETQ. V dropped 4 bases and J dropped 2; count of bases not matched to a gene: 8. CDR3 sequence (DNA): TGCGCCAGCAGCCCCTTCTTGGGACAGGGGGCCTACGAGCAGTACTTC. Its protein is CASSPFLGQGAYEQYF.

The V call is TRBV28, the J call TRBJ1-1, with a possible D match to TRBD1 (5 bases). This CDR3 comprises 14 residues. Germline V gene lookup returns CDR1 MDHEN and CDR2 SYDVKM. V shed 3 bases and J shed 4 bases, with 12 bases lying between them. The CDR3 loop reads CASSFIQGSTEAFF. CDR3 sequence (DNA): TGTGCCAGCAGTTTCATCCAGGGTAGCACTGAAGCTTTCTTT.

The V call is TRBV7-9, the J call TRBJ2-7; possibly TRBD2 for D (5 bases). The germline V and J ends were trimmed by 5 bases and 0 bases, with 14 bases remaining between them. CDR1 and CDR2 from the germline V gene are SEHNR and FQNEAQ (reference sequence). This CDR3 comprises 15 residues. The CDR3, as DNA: TGTGCCAGCAGCATAACTCGAGGGAACTCCTACGAGCAGTACTTC. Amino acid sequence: CASSITRGNSYEQYF.

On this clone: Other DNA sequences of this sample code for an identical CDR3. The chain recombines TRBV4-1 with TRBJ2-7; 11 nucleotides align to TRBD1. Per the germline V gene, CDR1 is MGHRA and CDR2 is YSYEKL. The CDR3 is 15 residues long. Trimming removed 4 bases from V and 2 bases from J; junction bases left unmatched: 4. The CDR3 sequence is CASSPGQGAAYEQYF. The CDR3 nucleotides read TGCGCCAGCAGCCCCGGACAGGGGGCGGCCTACGAGCAGTACTTC.

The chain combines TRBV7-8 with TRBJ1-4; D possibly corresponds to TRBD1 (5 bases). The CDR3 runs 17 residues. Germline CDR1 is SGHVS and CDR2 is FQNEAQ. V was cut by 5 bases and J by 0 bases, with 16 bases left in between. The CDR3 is CASSPQLGGATNEKLFF. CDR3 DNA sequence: TGTGCCAGCAGCCCTCAATTGGGGGGTGCAACTAATGAAAAACTGTTTTTT.

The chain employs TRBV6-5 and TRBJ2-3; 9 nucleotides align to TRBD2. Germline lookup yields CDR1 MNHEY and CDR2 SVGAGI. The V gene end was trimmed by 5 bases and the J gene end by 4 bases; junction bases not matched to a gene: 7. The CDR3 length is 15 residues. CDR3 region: CASSPEGLAADTQYF. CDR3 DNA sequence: TGTGCCAGCAGTCCCGAGGGACTAGCAGCAGATACGCAGTATTTT.

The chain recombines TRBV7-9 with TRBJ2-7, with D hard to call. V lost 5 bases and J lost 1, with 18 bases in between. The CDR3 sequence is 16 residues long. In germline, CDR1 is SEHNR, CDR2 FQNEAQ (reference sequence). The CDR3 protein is CASSPPVGIWSYEQYF. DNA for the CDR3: TGTGCCAGCAGCCCTCCCGTAGGGATATGGTCCTACGAGCAGTACTTC.

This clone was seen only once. CDR3 sequence reads: CASSPGGPYSYEQYF. For the CDR3, the DNA is TGCGCCAGCAGCCCAGGGGGGCCCTACTCCTACGAGCAGTACTTC. The V call is TRBV4-1, the J call TRBJ2-7; perhaps TRBD1 as D (7 bases). The CDR3 has 15 residues. Trimming took off 4 bases at V and 0 bases at J, with 13 bases between the two ends. Germline lookup yields CDR1 MGHRA and CDR2 YSYEKL.

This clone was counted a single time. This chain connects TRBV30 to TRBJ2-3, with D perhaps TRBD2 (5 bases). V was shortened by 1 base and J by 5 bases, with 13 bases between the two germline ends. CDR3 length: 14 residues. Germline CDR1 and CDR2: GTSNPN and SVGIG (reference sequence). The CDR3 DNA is TGTGCCTGGAGTGGCGAACTTGGACTAGATACGCAGTATTTT. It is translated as CAWSGELGLDTQYF.

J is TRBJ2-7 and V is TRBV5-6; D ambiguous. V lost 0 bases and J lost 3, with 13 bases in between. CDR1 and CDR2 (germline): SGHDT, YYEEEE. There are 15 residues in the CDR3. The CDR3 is CASSLDPGPLYEQYF. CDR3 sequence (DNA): TGTGCCAGCAGCTTGGATCCAGGACCCCTCTACGAGCAGTACTTC.

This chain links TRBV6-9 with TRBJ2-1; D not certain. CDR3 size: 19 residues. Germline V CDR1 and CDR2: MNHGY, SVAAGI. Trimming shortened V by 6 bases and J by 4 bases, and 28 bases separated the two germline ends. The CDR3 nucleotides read TGTGCCAGCAGATCCACAGTCCCCCTAAGACTTATTCAATACAATGAGCAGTTCTTC. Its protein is CASRSTVPLRLIQYNEQFF.

The chain's CDR3 is CASSFTSSYEQYF. The CDR3 coding sequence is TGCGCCAGCAGCTTTACTTCTTCCTACGAGCAGTACTTC. The chain joins TRBV5-1 to TRBJ2-7; D is ambiguous. With 2 bases removed from V and 1 base from J, the gap between germline ends came to 7 bases. CDR1 is SGHRS and CDR2 is YFSETQ in the germline V gene. There are 13 residues in the CDR3.

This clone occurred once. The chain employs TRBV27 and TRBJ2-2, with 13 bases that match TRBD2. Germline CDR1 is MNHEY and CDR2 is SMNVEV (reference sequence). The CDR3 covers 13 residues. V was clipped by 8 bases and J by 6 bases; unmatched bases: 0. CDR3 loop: CASGLAGAGELFF. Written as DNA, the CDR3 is TGTGCCAGCGGACTAGCGGGGGCCGGGGAGCTGTTTTTT.